This T cell receptor (beta chain) was sequenced for a study of shared clonotypes between healthy human individuals. Study background: Per donor, CD8 memory used one plate, CD8 naive used two, CD4 memory used three and CD4 naive used three.

Regarding the study as a whole: Limitation of the genetic and exposure-history diversity represented came from the few donors. Memory subsets had estimated richness that was generally smaller than that of naive subsets.

This clone was detected a few times. Its specificity is not known. Profiling relied on immunoSEQ multiplex PCR, and the TCRdb table lists in-frame clones only, not all of them. The sample holds roughly 640,000 clones, roughly 70% seen once. Trimming cost V 4 bases and J 6 bases, with 13 bases left between them. The CDR3 is made up of 13 amino acids. The germline gives CDR1 MNHNY, CDR2 SVGAGI (reference sequence). V is TRBV6-6 and J is TRBJ2-7; the D gene could be TRBD1 or TRBD2 (5 bases each). The material sequenced was memory CD4+ T cells sorted from blood. The sample's subset: CD45RA-negative fraction. The receptor comes from a woman aged 25 to 39 in good health. CDR3 nucleotide sequence: TGTGCCAGCAGTTCGGGCAGGGAGTCCGAGCAGTACTTC. Its translation: CASSSGRESEQYF.